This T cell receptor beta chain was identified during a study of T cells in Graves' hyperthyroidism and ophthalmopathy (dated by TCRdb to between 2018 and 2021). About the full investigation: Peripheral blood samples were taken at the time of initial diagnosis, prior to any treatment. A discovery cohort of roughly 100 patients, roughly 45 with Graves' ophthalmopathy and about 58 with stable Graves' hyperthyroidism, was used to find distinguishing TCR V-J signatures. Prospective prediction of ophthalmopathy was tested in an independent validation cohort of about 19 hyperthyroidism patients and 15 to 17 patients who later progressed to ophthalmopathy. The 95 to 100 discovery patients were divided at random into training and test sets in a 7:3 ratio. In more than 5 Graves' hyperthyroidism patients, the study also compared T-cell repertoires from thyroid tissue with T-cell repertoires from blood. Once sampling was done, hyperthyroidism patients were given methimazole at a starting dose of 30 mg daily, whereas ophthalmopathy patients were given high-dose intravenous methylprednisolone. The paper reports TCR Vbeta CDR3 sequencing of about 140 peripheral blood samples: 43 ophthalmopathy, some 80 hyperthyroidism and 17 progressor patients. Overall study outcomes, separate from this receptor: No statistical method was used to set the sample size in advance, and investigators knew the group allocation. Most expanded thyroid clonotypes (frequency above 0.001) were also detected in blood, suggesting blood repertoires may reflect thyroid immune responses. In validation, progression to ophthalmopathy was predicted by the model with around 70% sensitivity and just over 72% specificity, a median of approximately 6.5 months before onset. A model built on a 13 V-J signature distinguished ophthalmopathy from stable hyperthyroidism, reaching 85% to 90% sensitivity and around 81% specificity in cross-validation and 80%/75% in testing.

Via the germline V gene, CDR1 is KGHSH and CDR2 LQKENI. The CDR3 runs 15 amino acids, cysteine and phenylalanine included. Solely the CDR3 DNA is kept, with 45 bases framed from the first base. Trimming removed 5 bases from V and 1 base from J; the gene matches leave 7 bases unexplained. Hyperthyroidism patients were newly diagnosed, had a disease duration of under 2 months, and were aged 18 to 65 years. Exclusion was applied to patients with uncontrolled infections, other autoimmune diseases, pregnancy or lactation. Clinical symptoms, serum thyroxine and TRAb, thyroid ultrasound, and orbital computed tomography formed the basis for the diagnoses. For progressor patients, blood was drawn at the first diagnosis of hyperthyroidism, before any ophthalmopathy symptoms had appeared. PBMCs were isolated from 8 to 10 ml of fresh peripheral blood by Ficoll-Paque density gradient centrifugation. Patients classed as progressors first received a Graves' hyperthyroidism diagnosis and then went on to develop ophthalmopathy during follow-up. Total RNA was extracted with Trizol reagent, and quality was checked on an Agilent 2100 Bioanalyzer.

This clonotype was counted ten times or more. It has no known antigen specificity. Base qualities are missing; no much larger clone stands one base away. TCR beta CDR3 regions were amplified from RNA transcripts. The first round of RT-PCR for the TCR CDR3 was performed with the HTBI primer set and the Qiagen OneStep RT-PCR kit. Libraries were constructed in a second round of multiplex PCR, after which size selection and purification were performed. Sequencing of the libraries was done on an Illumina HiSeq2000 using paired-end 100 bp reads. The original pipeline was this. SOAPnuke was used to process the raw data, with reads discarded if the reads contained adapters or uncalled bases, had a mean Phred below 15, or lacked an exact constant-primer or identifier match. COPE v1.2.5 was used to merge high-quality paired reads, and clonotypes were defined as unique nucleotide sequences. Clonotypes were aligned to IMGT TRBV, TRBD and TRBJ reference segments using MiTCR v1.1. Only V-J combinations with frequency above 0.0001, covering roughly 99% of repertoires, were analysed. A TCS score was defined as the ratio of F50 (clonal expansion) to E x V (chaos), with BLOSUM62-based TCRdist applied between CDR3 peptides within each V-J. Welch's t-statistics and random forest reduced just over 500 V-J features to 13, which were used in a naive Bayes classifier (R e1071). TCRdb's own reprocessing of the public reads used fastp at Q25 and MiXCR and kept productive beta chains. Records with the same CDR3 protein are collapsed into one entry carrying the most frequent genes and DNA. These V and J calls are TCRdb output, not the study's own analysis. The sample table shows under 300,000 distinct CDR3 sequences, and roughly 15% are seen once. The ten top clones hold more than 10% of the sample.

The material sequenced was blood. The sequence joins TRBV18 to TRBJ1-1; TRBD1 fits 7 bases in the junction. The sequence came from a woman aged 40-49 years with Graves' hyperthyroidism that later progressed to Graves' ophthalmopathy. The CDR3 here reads CASSRTGTENTEAFF. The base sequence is TGTGCCAGCTCAAGGACCGGGACAGAGAACACTGAAGCTTTCTTT. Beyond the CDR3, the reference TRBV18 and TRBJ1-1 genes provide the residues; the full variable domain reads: NAGVMQNPRHLVRRRGQEARLRCSPMKGHSHVYWYRQLPEEGLKFMVYLQKENIIDESGMPKERFSAEFPKEGPSILRIQQVVRGDSAAYFCASSRTGTENTEAFFGQGTRLTVV.